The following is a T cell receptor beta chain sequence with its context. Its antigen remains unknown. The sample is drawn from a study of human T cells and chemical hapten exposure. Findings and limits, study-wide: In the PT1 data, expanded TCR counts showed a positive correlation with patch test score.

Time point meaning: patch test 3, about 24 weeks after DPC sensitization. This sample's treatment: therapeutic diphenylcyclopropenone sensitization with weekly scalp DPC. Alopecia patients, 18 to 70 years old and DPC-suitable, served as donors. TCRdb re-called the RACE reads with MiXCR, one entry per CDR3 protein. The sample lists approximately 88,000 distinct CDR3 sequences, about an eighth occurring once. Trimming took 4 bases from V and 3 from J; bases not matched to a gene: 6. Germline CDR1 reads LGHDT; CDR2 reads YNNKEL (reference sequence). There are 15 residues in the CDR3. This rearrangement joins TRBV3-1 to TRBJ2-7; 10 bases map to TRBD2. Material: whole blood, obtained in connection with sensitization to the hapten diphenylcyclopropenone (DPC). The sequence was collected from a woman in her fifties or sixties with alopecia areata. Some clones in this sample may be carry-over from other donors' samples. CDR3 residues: CASSRRTSGSYEQYF. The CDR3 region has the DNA TGTGCCAGCAGCCGACGGACTAGCGGAAGCTACGAGCAGTACTTC.